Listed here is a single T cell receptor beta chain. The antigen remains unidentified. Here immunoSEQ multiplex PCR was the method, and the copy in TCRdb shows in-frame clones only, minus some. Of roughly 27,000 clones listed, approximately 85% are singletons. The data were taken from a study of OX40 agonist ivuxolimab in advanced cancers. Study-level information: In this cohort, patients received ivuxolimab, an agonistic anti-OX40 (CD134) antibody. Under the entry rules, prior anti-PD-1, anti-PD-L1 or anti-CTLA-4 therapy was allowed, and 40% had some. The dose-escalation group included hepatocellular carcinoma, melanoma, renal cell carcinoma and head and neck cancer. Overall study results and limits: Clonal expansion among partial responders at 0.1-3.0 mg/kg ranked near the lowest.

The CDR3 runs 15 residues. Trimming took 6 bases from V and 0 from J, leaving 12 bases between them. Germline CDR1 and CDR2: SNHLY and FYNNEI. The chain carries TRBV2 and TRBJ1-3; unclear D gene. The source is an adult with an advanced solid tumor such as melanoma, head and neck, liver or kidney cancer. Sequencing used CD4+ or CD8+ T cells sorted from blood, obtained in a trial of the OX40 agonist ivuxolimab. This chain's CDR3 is CASREDSHSGNTIYF. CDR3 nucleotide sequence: TGTGCCAGCAGGGAGGACTCGCACTCTGGAAACACCATATATTTT.